A single sample is the source of the 11 T cell receptor beta chains below, sequenced in a study of CD8 T cells in ankylosing spondylitis. The antigens for these receptors are not known. Study findings and constraints: Seemingly distinctive of ankylosing spondylitis blood was a TCR beta motif formed by eight highly homologous variants.

From the 5' RACE reads, TCRdb called clonotypes with MiXCR, one entry per CDR3 protein. The data hold a few hundred thousand distinct CDR3 sequences, with 9.5% to 15% observed a single time. What was sequenced was blood, either unsorted or a sorted T cell fraction (not recorded which). These receptors were collected from a male donor with ankylosing spondylitis.

This clonotype was detected a few times. The rearrangement uses TRBV7-9 and TRBJ2-3, with 9 bases identical to TRBD2. The V segment lost 10 bases and the J segment 0 bases; nucleotides outside the gene matches: 5. Germline V lookup: CDR1 SEHNR, CDR2 FQNEAQ (reference sequence). The CDR3 contains 14 residues. CDR3 sequence: CATATSGSTDTQYF. CDR3 coding DNA: TGTGCCACCGCGACTAGCGGTAGCACAGATACGCAGTATTTT.

This chain connects TRBV10-3 to TRBJ2-1; TRBD1 or TRBD2 may be the D gene (5 bases each). CDR3 length: 15 amino acids. Germline CDR1 is ENHRY and CDR2 is SYGVKD. V was clipped by 6 bases and J by 7 bases, with 19 bases between them. CDR3 sequence: CAISLMGLAENEQFF. CDR3 DNA sequence: TGTGCCATCAGCTTAATGGGGCTAGCAGAGAATGAGCAGTTCTTC.

This clonotype was recorded once. This chain links TRBV30 with TRBJ2-7, with 11 bases matching TRBD2. Trimming cost V 2 bases and J 3 bases; bases outside gene matches: 6. Germline assignment: CDR1 GTSNPN and CDR2 SVGIG (reference sequence). The CDR3 consists of 15 residues. The CDR3 reads CAWSQGLAVNYEQYF. In DNA, the CDR3 is TGTGCCTGGAGTCAGGGACTAGCGGTAAACTACGAGCAGTACTTC.

This clonotype was seen a handful of times. CDR3 sequence reads: CSARTSSFGTQYF. Written as DNA, the CDR3 is TGCAGTGCGAGGACTAGCAGCTTCGGGACCCAGTACTTC. The chain combines TRBV20-1 with TRBJ2-5; 8 nucleotides match TRBD2. V shed 6 bases and J 7 bases; nucleotides not matched to a gene: 10. Per germline, CDR1 DFQATT and CDR2 SNEGSKA (reference sequence). The CDR3 consists of 13 residues.

A few counts support this clonotype. CDR3 sequence reads: CASSWGGLGFYEQYV. DNA for the CDR3: TGTGCCAGCAGCTGGGGAGGGTTGGGCTTCTACGAGCAGTACGTC. This rearrangement joins TRBV12-3 or TRBV12-4 to TRBJ2-7, with TRBD2 matching 7 bases. V shed 6 bases and J 3 bases; nucleotides not matched to a gene: 11. The CDR3 extends over 15 amino acids.

The chain recombines TRBV24-1 with TRBJ1-1; D is unresolved. The V end was cut by 6 bases, the J end by 6 bases, with 13 bases between. This CDR3 region has 13 residues. The germline V gene encodes CDR1 KGHDR and CDR2 SFDVKD. The CDR3: CATSLGRSSEAFF. Here the CDR3 DNA reads TGTGCCACCAGTCTGGGCAGAAGCTCTGAAGCTTTCTTT.

The chain joins TRBV20-1 to TRBJ1-2; TRBD1 is a possible D gene (5 bases). Germline lookup yields CDR1 DFQATT and CDR2 SNEGSKA (reference sequence). The CDR3 loop spans 12 amino acids. V was trimmed by 3 bases and J by 6 bases, leaving 11 bases between them. CDR3 amino acids: CSASPREDGYTF. The CDR3 DNA reads TGCAGTGCTAGTCCCAGGGAGGATGGCTACACCTTC.

The chain joins TRBV15 to TRBJ2-7, with D tentatively TRBD1 (6 bases). The germline gives CDR1 LNHNV, CDR2 YYDKDF (reference sequence). The CDR3 is 14 amino acids. V was cut by 1 base and J by 3 bases, with 10 bases left in between. DNA of the CDR3: TGTGCCACCAGCAGAGCGCTGACAGGCTACGAGCAGTACGTC. Its protein is CATSRALTGYEQYV.

The J gene is TRBJ1-2, the V gene TRBV5-1; 7 positions match TRBD1. V shed 4 bases, J shed 6 bases, and the junction held 3 bases outside the gene matches. The length of the CDR3 is 12 residues. From germline, CDR1 is SGHRS and CDR2 YFSETQ. CDR3 bases: TGCGCCAGCAGCATCGGGACAGATGGCTACACCTTC. Translation gives CASSIGTDGYTF.

V usage is TRBV15 and J usage is TRBJ1-4; D remains unclear. V lost 0 bases and J 0 bases, leaving 8 bases between the germline ends. This CDR3 region has 16 residues. Germline CDR1 and CDR2: LNHNV and YYDKDF (reference sequence). CDR3 in amino acids: CATSRDISATNEKLFF. In DNA form, the CDR3 reads TGTGCCACCAGCAGAGATATAAGTGCAACTAATGAAAAACTGTTTTTT. The complete variable domain, with remaining parts taken from reference TRBV15 and TRBJ1-4, reads DAMVIQNPRYQVTQFGKPVTLSCSQTLNHNVMYWYQQKSSQAPKLLFHYYDKDFNNEADTPDNFQSRRPNTSFCFLDIRSPGLGDTAMYLCATSRDISATNEKLFFGSGTQLSVL.

This clonotype was counted only a few times. In DNA, the CDR3 is TGTGCCAGCAGTCTAGGGGACGAAGCCCATGAGCAGTTCTTC. Its translation is CASSLGDEAHEQFF. This chain connects TRBV12-3 or TRBV12-4 to TRBJ2-1; D possibly matches TRBD1 or TRBD2 (5 bases each). The CDR3 extends over 14 amino acids. The germline V and J ends were trimmed by 5 bases and 8 bases, with 16 bases remaining between them.